The TCR beta chain under discussion was sequenced for a study of blood T cells in healthy people across ages (dated by TCRdb to the mid-2010s). Regarding the complete study: In model experiments, template switching captured roughly one uniquely barcoded TCR beta cDNA molecule for every two T cells. To track age-related changes in TCR beta repertoire diversity, the study relied on deep sequencing normalized with unique cDNA molecular identifiers. Donors were grouped into four age groups: young (average roughly 15 years), middle-aged (39), aged (roughly 62) and long-lived (just over 80). To avoid experimental bias, donors of different ages were randomly spread across the sequencing lanes. The study analyzed two additional independent replicas of 1 million unique cDNA reads from the same blood draw for two donors, one aged 18 to 30 and one aged 80 or older. Study-wide findings and limitations: The CMV infection status of donors was not known, potentially confounding age-related changes in expanded clonotypes. Since profiling was done on bulk unsorted PBMCs, naive and antigen-experienced compartments could not be conclusively compared. Total diversity estimates from one million sequenced T cells were considered lower bounds and underestimates. Compared with the aged group, the long-lived group had more naive CD4+ T cells, fewer expanded clones and increased TCR diversity, suggesting age selection. As age increased, observed TCR beta diversity per million T cells dropped in a roughly linear way, and a significant reduction was already evident by age around 41. A strong correlation was found between observed TCR beta diversity and the percentage of naive T cells measured by flow cytometry.

In this sample, this clonotype turned up a few times. Its antigen is still unknown. The input lacks base qualities; no much larger clone sits a single base away. Library creation used 5' RACE. Sequencing was carried out with an Illumina HiSeq 2500. A second PCR of about 7 to 12 cycles was performed with a sample-barcoded 5' primer and a J-beta primer mix. A template-switch 5' adaptor carrying 12 random nucleotides introduced a unique molecular identifier onto each TCR beta cDNA molecule. Each sample yielded at least 2.5 million CDR3-containing paired-end reads. All of the RNA was converted into first-strand cDNA using the Mint cDNA synthesis kit, with a TRBC-specific oligonucleotide serving as the primer. After uracil-DNA glycosylase treatment, a first 18-cycle PCR used universal primers M1SS and BC2_uni_R on all cDNA. On the study's bioinformatics: For normalization, 1 million high-quality reads, each with a distinct molecular identifier, were randomly selected from each sample. Reads sharing molecular identifiers were discarded rather than binned into consensus sequences. MiTCR, run with a Q25 quality threshold and the strictest error-elimination algorithm, handled CDR3 identification, clonotype clustering and error correction. A nonparametric unseen species model with Euler transformation was used to estimate lower-bound total TCR beta diversity. Using fastp at Q25 and MiXCR, TCRdb reprocessed the public reads and kept productive beta chains. When rows share a CDR3 protein, they turn into one entry using the most common DNA and genes. In this record, the V and J calls reflect TCRdb's handling and not the investigators' own analysis. A total of about 620,000 distinct CDR3 sequences appear in this sample, around 21% of them only once. The ten largest account for roughly 3.7% of the sample.

Donors were a few dozen systemically healthy Caucasian individuals from Russia aged about 6 to 100 years. Each donor gave around 9.9 milliliters of peripheral blood, collected into EDTA-treated Vacutainer tubes. Ficoll-Paque density-gradient centrifugation was used to isolate PBMCs, with at least 6 million obtained per sample. Trizol reagent was used to extract total RNA from PBMCs, with at least 5.5 micrograms per sample. Naive CD45RAhigh/CD27high T cell percentages were measured by flow cytometry on a PBMC aliquot from every donor. Reading from cysteine to phenylalanine, the CDR3 counts 12 amino acids. Solely the CDR3 DNA is kept, with 36 bases framed from the first base. CDR1 and CDR2 were assigned from the germline V gene (reference sequence) as DFQATT and SNEGSKA. A distance of 8 bases separates the germline ends of V and J, which lose 2 bases and 4 bases respectively.

This sequence originates from a man in his 70s in good health. Input material: blood. The chain was built from TRBV20-1 and TRBJ1-2; the D gene identity is not certain. The CDR3 is CSARRPLYGYTF. The nucleotide sequence reads TGCAGTGCTAGAAGACCGCTCTATGGCTACACCTTC.